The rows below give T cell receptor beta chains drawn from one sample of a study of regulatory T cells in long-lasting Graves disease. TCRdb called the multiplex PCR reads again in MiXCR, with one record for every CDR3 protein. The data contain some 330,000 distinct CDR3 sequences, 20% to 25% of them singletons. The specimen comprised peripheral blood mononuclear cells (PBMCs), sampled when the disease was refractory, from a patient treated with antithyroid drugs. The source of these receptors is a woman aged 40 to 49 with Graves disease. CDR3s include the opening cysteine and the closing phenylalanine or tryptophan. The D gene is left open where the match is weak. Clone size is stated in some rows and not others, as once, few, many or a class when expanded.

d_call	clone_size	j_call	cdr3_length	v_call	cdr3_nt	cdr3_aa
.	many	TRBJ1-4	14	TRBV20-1	TGCAGTGCGAAGGCGGGACGGCATAATGAAAAACTGTTTTTT	CSAKAGRHNEKLFF
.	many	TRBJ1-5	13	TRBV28	TGTGCCAGCAGCCCGGGACGATTCCAGCCCCAGCATTTT	CASSPGRFQPQHF
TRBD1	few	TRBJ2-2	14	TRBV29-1	TGCAGCGTTGGGACAGGCCGGAACACCGGGGAGCTGTTTTTT	CSVGTGRNTGELFF
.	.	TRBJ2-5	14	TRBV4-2	TGTGCCAGCAGCCAAGCCAGCAAGCAAGAGACCCAGTACTTC	CASSQASKQETQYF
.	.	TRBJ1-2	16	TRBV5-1	TGCGCCAGCAGCTTGACCTCCGGGACCCTAGCGCCTGGCTACACCTTC	CASSLTSGTLAPGYTF
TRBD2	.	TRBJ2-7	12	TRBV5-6	TGTGCCAGCAGACCCTGGGGGGGTGCGCAGTACTTC	CASRPWGGAQYF
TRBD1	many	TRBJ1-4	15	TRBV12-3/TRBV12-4	TGTGCCAGCAGTTCGACAGGGTCAACTAATGAAAAACTGTTTTTT	CASSSTGSTNEKLFF
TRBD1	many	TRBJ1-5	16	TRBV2	TGTGCCAGCAGTGCCGGGACAGGGGGCTGGTTTCAGCCCCAGCATTTT	CASSAGTGGWFQPQHF
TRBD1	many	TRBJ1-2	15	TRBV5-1	TGCGCCAGCAGCTTAAACGGACAGGTTAACTATGGCTACACCTTC	CASSLNGQVNYGYTF
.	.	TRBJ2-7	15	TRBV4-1	TGCGCCAGCAGCCAAGCCCGGGGGGCCGTTGACGAGCAGTACTTC	CASSQARGAVDEQYF
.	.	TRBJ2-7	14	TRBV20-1	TGCAGTGCTAGACCGTCAGGACTGACCTACGAGCAGTACTTC	CSARPSGLTYEQYF
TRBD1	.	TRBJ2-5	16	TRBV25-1	TGTGCCAGCAGTGAATCGGGGACAGGGGGTTTCGGGACCCAGTACTTC	CASSESGTGGFGTQYF
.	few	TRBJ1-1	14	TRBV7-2	TGTGCCAGCAATCCAAGTGTTGTGAACACTGAAGCTTTCTTT	CASNPSVVNTEAFF
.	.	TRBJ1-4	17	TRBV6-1	TGTGCCAGCAGTCCGGGGGGGGGCCATCCAATTAATGAAAAACTGTTTTTT	CASSPGGGHPINEKLFF
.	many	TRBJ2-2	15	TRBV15	TGTGCCACCAGCTCTTTAGGGGAGGCGCACGGGGAGCTGTTTTTT	CATSSLGEAHGELFF
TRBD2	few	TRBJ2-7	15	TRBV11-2	TGTGCCAGCAGCCTCGGGACTAGCGGGAGTGGCGAGCAGTACTTC	CASSLGTSGSGEQYF
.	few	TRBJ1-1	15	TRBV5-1	TGCGCCAGCAGGAGGTGGGAGACCCCGAACACTGAAGCTTTCTTT	CASRRWETPNTEAFF
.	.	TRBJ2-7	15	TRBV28	TGTGCCAGCACCTTGGATCCGACAGGAGCCTACGAGCAGTACTTC	CASTLDPTGAYEQYF
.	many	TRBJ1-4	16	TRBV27	TGTGCCAGCAGTTTAATTCGGGGATCAACTAATGAAAAACTGTTTTTT	CASSLIRGSTNEKLFF
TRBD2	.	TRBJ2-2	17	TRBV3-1	TGTGCCAGCAGCCAGTTACGAGCGGGAGGGAACACCGGGGAGCTGTTTTTT	CASSQLRAGGNTGELFF
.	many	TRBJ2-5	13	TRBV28	TGTGCCAGCAGTTTCAGTGGCTTCGAGACCCAGTACTTC	CASSFSGFETQYF
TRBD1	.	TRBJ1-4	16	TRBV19	TGTGCCAGTAGCGCACGAGGACAGGGGGGAGTCGAAAAACTGTTTTTT	CASSARGQGGVEKLFF
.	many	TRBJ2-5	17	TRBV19	TGTGCCAGTAGTAAGGAGCCACTCGGGGGGCTCCAAGAGACCCAGTACTTC	CASSKEPLGGLQETQYF
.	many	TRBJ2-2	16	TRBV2	TGTGCCAGCAGTCCACAGTACCCCGCGAACACCGGGGAGCTGTTTTTT	CASSPQYPANTGELFF
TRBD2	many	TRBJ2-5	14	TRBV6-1	TGTGCCAGCAGGGGGCTAGCGGGACGAAAGACCCAGTACTTC	CASRGLAGRKTQYF
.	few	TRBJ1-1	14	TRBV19	TGTGCCAGTACTTTGAGGGTGACAAACACTGAAGCTTTCTTT	CASTLRVTNTEAFF
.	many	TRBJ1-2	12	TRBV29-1	TGCAGCGTCGGGACCTGGAGTTATGGCTACACCTTC	CSVGTWSYGYTF
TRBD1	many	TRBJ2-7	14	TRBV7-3	TGTGCCAGCAGCCATACCGGGACAGGGGCCGAGCAGTACTTC	CASSHTGTGAEQYF